The present T cell receptor (beta chain) was sequenced within a study of T cell responses to AZD1222 COVID-19 vaccine. Assay used: immunoSEQ multiplex PCR; TCRdb lists only in-frame clones, some missing. The top ten hold about 1.5% of the sample, which has 130,000 to 150,000 clones, 80% to 90% seen once. As to this clone: Its target is unknown.

The germline CDR1 and CDR2 sequences are SGDLS and YYNGEE. This CDR3 has 13 amino acids. V lost 2 bases and J lost 3; bases outside the gene matches: 1. Study outcomes and limitations: There were repertoire samples only from the period after the peak T cell response. Close to half of spike-specific TCRs reportedly recognize unmutated variant regions. White British ancestry dominated among donors, who included more females, and clonal diversity was possibly underestimated. Vaccine-associated CD4 TCRs spanned spike, dominant at 160-218 and 743-854.

This sequence was found in an adult in good health. The chain has TRBV9 and TRBJ1-1; 7 positions match TRBD1. Sequenced material: peripheral blood, taken on day 0 of AZD1222 vaccination. CDR3 nucleotide sequence: TGTGCCAGCAGCGTGGGACAGCACACTGAAGCTTTCTTT. Its translation is CASSVGQHTEAFF.